These 13 T cell receptor beta chains share one sample of origin, sequenced in a study of T-cell reconstitution after alpha-beta-depleted transplantation in children. Unique molecular identifiers were used to barcode this TCRbeta library. A single record per CDR3 protein comes from TCRdb applying MiXCR to the PCR reads. The sample yields fewer than 550,000 distinct CDR3 sequences, 10% to 13% seen once. The starting material was PBMCs, obtained before TCRalphabeta/CD19-depleted stem cell transplant. These receptors all stem from a child between 2 and 9 years old with inherited bone marrow failure, due to receive a stem cell transplant.

This clonotype came up many times. The rearrangement links TRBV11-2 to TRBJ2-5; D is unresolved. The CDR3 sequence is 14 residues long. V dropped 1 base and J dropped 5 bases, with 11 bases sitting between them. Germline V CDR1 and CDR2: SGHAT, FQNNGV. The DNA of the CDR3 is TGTGCCAGCAGCTTAGGGGTTAGTGCGGAGACCCAGTACTTC. Residues: CASSLGVSAETQYF.

This clonotype was seen ten or more times. The chain uses TRBV11-1 and TRBJ1-4; 7 positions match TRBD1. Germline trimming cut 3 bases from V and 0 bases from J; bases unmatched to any gene: 13. This CDR3 region has 19 residues. In germline, CDR1 is SGHAT, CDR2 FQDESV (reference sequence). The CDR3 sequence: CASSFNPYRGSATNEKLFF. The CDR3 region has the DNA TGTGCCAGCAGCTTTAACCCTTACAGGGGCTCAGCAACTAATGAAAAACTGTTTTTT.

Ten or more counts support this clonotype. The chain joins TRBV6-2 or TRBV6-3 to TRBJ1-1, with 12 positions matching TRBD1. From germline, CDR1 is MNHEY and CDR2 SVGEGT. With V trimmed by 0 bases and J by 0 bases, 2 bases remained unmatched. The CDR3 is made up of 17 amino acids. The CDR3 DNA follows: TGTGCCAGCAGTTACTCGAGGGACAGGGGGCTGAACACTGAAGCTTTCTTT. Its protein is CASSYSRDRGLNTEAFF.

There are many counts of this clonotype. The rearrangement uses TRBV29-1 and TRBJ2-3; D is uncertain. Germline V gene lookup returns CDR1 SQVTM and CDR2 ANQGSEA. The CDR3 is made up of 12 amino acids. Trimming removed 7 bases at V and 2 bases at J, with 10 bases between. CDR3 in amino acids: CSGEAFTDTQYF. The CDR3 DNA is TGCAGCGGGGAAGCCTTCACAGATACGCAGTATTTT.

This clonotype was seen a few times. The chain links TRBV30 to TRBJ2-1, with D maybe TRBD2 (5 bases). The CDR3 has 12 residues. Trimming stripped 4 bases from V and 4 bases from J, with 8 bases between. CDR1 is GTSNPN and CDR2 is SVGIG in the germline V gene (reference sequence). Here the CDR3 DNA reads TGTGCCTGGATACTAGATTACAATGAGCAGTTCTTC. It codes for CAWILDYNEQFF. Full variable domain (rest looked up from reference TRBV30 and TRBJ2-1): SQTIHQWPATLVQPVGSPLSLECTVEGTSNPNLYWYRQAAGRGLQLLFYSVGIGQISSEVPQNLSASRPQDRQFILSSKKLLLSDSGFYLCAWILDYNEQFFGPGTRLTVL.

As regards this clonotype: It may be a read error: a sequence one base away is much more abundant. The CDR3 region is CSARAYGRLGYGYTF. The DNA for the CDR3 is TGCAGTGCTAGGGCGTACGGTCGATTGGGGTATGGCTACACCTTC. V usage is TRBV20-1 and J usage is TRBJ1-2, with no clear D. The CDR3 length is 15 residues. V lost 3 bases and J lost 5, with 19 bases in between. Germline V gene data show CDR1 as DFQATT and CDR2 as SNEGSKA (reference sequence).

This clonotype was seen ten or more times. The V and J genes are TRBV7-2 and TRBJ2-1; D not resolved. CDR3 length: 12 amino acids. Trimming removed 2 bases at V and 8 bases at J, with 7 bases between. In germline, CDR1 is SGHTA, CDR2 FQGNSA. CDR3 amino acids: CASSLLADEQFF. CDR3 sequence (DNA): TGTGCCAGCAGCTTATTAGCCGATGAGCAGTTCTTC.

This clonotype was seen once. The chain is built from TRBV28 and TRBJ2-4; TRBD1 matches at 9 bases. The germline V gene encodes CDR1 MDHEN and CDR2 SYDVKM. J gave up 7 bases and V 4 bases, and 8 bases lay outside the gene matches. This CDR3 has 15 amino acids. CDR3 region: CASSSGQGNRNIQYF. The CDR3 DNA reads as TGTGCCAGCAGTTCTGGACAGGGGAATCGGAACATTCAGTACTTC.

This clonotype was seen at least ten times. The chain combines TRBV24-1 with TRBJ2-3; D perhaps matches TRBD2 (6 bases). V gave up 3 bases and J gave up 5 bases, with 14 bases separating them. Germline V gene sequence: CDR1 KGHDR, CDR2 SFDVKD. The CDR3 contains 15 residues. The CDR3 region is CATSDPSGAGDTQYF. The DNA for the CDR3 is TGTGCCACCAGTGATCCATCCGGAGCGGGAGATACGCAGTATTTT.

Of note for this clonotype: A much larger clone lies a single base off, so this may be a read error. The chain carries TRBV12-3 or TRBV12-4 and TRBJ2-7, with a weak D call TRBD1 (6 bases). The CDR3 loop spans 14 amino acids. The CDR3 DNA reads TGTGCCAGCAGCCGAACAGGGACCTACGACGACCAGTACTTC. Translation gives CASSRTGTYDDQYF.

This clonotype has a count of ten or more. The rearrangement joins TRBV14 to TRBJ2-3; 8 bases agree with TRBD2. The CDR3 extends over 16 amino acids. Trimming took 4 bases from V and 0 from J; bases not matched to a gene: 6. Germline V lookup: CDR1 SGHDN, CDR2 FVKESK. CDR3 coding DNA: TGTGCCAGCAGCCGGGAACTAGCGGTTAGCACAGATACGCAGTATTTT. Protein: CASSRELAVSTDTQYF.

This clonotype was recorded many times. V and J are TRBV20-1 and TRBJ2-1; D tentatively reads TRBD1 or TRBD2 (6 bases each). This CDR3 comprises 14 residues. V was clipped by 6 bases and J by 5 bases, with 17 bases between them. The germline V gene encodes CDR1 DFQATT and CDR2 SNEGSKA (reference sequence). The CDR3 is CSAGRFGGDNEQFF. Here the CDR3 DNA reads TGCAGTGCGGGCCGCTTCGGGGGCGACAATGAGCAGTTCTTC.

This clonotype has ten or more counts. This sequence joins TRBV12-3 or TRBV12-4 and TRBJ2-2, with 9 bases that match TRBD2. V dropped 3 bases and J dropped 4; count of bases not matched to a gene: 6. This CDR3 spans 16 amino acids. The CDR3 nucleotides are TGTGCCAGCAGTTTCCCTAGCGGGGTGAGCACCGGGGAGCTGTTTTTT. Amino acid sequence: CASSFPSGVSTGELFF.